This TCR beta chain was obtained from a study of blood T cells in healthy people across ages. The germline V gene encodes CDR1 MNHNY and CDR2 SVGAGI (reference sequence). Germline trimming cut 0 bases from V and 3 bases from J; bases unmatched to any gene: 2. The CDR3 extends over 15 amino acids. It was with a sample-barcoded 5' primer and a J-beta primer mix that a second PCR of roughly 7 to 11 cycles was run. One entry per CDR3 protein, called by TCRdb with MiXCR from the 5' RACE reads. The table has fewer than 750,000 distinct CDR3 sequences, roughly 48% seen once. Healthy Caucasian individuals from Russia aged 6 to 90 served as donors.

The chain couples TRBV6-6 to TRBJ2-4, with 7 bases identical to TRBD1. This clonotype originated in a man of 80 years or more in good health. The sample consisted of blood. CDR3 loop: CASSYSGTDKNIQYF. Written as DNA, the CDR3 is TGTGCCAGCAGTTACTCAGGGACAGACAAAAACATTCAGTACTTC.